This T cell receptor beta chain derives from a study of cytomegalovirus exposure and HLA in healthy donors. Findings and caveats of the study: Upon later analysis, HLA-associated TCR beta chains proved more clonally expanded than other, equally common chains.

J lost 9 bases, V lost 4 bases, and 13 bases had no gene match. This CDR3 has 17 amino acids. Germline CDR1 LNHDA, CDR2 SQIVND (reference sequence). About this clone: Its antigen is still unknown.

The primer mix had 60 Vbeta and 13 Jbeta primers. Original data processing: An analysis performed later counted roughly 80 million unique TCR beta chains (approximately 12 million of them shared). Here immunoSEQ multiplex PCR was the method, and the copy in TCRdb shows in-frame clones only, minus some. The DNA was the basis for D and trimming; V, J and clone size are from that table. The sample gives roughly 170,000 clones, approximately 82% of which show up once; approximately 1.2% is in the top ten. Sequences were obtained from PBMCs. The sequence was obtained from a girl aged 2 to 10 in good health and CMV-seropositive. V usage is TRBV19 and J usage is TRBJ2-1, with 12 bases lining up with TRBD2. This CDR3 reads CASSNHLAGGLLREQFF. CDR3 coding DNA: TGTGCCAGTAGTAACCACCTAGCGGGGGGGTTACTACGTGAGCAGTTCTTC.